Following are 19 T cell receptor beta chains from one sample sequenced in a study of cytomegalovirus exposure and HLA in healthy donors. The table came from immunoSEQ multiplex PCR; TCRdb's copy has only in-frame clones and leaves some out. The data show roughly 68,000 clones, with more than 95% seen just once and 2% to 2.5% held by the top ten. The sample comprised PBMCs. The receptors shown here come from a man aged 18 to 29 in good health and CMV-seronegative.

This clone was recorded once. The genes are TRBV19 and TRBJ1-2; tentative D call: TRBD1 (6 bases). This CDR3 region has 13 residues. Germline V CDR1 and CDR2: LNHDA, SQIVND (reference sequence). Trimming removed 5 bases from V and 4 bases from J, with 11 bases in between. This CDR3 reads CASSPGASYGYTF. The CDR3 nucleotides read TGTGCCAGTAGTCCAGGGGCCAGCTATGGCTACACCTTC. The full variable domain, rest sourced from reference TRBV19 and TRBJ1-2, is DGGITQSPKYLFRKEGQNVTLSCEQNLNHDAMYWYRQDPGQGLRLIYYSQIVNDFQKGDIAEGYSVSREKKESFPLTVTSAQKNPTAFYLCASSPGASYGYTFGSGTRLTVV.

The V and J genes are TRBV19 and TRBJ2-5; tentatively, D is TRBD1 (6 bases). The CDR3 runs 13 residues. The germline CDR1 and CDR2 sequences are LNHDA and SQIVND (reference sequence). Trimming took off 10 bases at V and 2 bases at J, with 14 bases between the two ends. The DNA of the CDR3 is TGTGCCACCCAAGGGACAAGTCAAGAGACCCAGTACTTC. Its protein is CATQGTSQETQYF.

The rearrangement joins TRBV4-1 to TRBJ1-3; D possibly corresponds to TRBD1 (6 bases). The CDR3 length is 17 residues. Germline CDR1 is MGHRA and CDR2 is YSYEKL. The V end lost 4 bases, the J end lost 0 bases, and 16 bases lay between the germline ends. The CDR3 region is CASSRGGLILSGNTIYF. For the CDR3, the DNA is TGCGCCAGCAGCCGCGGGGGGCTTATCCTCTCTGGAAACACCATATATTTT.

J is TRBJ2-2 and V is TRBV19; 8 bases are shared with TRBD2. This CDR3 region has 15 residues. Trimming at V came to 7 bases and at J to 4 bases, leaving 8 bases not matched to a gene. Germline CDR1 LNHDA, CDR2 SQIVND (reference sequence). The CDR3: CASNQGLGGTGELFF. CDR3 DNA: TGTGCCAGTAATCAGGGACTAGGGGGCACCGGGGAGCTGTTTTTT.

The rearrangement joins TRBV28 to TRBJ2-7, with D perhaps matching TRBD1 (5 bases). Germline lookup yields CDR1 MDHEN and CDR2 SYDVKM. CDR3 length: 12 amino acids. V was cut by 4 bases and J by 3 bases, with 7 bases left in between. The CDR3 coding sequence is TGTGCCAGCAGTTCAGGGTTCTACGAGCAGTACTTC. Translated: CASSSGFYEQYF.

On this clone: At the DNA level, this CDR3 is encoded by other sequences in the same sample as well. The genes are TRBV6-5 and TRBJ2-3; D is undetermined. The germline V gene has CDR1 MNHEY and CDR2 SVGAGI. The V end was cut by 0 bases, the J end by 0 bases, with 4 bases between. CDR3 size: 14 residues. CDR3 sequence (DNA): TGTGCCAGCAGTTACTCCCTTAGCACAGATACGCAGTATTTT. The encoded protein is CASSYSLSTDTQYF.

The gene calls are TRBV4-1 and TRBJ1-1; 7 bases match TRBD1. CDR1 is MGHRA and CDR2 is YSYEKL in the germline V gene. V lost 2 bases and J lost 1; bases outside the gene matches: 1. The CDR3 runs 14 residues. CDR3 coding DNA: TGCGCCAGCAGCCAAAGGACAGGGAACACTGAAGCTTTCTTT. Translation gives CASSQRTGNTEAFF.

The chain links TRBV5-4 to TRBJ1-6; maybe TRBD1 (6 bases). Germline CDR1 reads SGHNT; CDR2 reads YYREEE (reference sequence). The CDR3 totals 16 residues. With 4 bases removed from V and 4 bases from J, the gap between germline ends came to 15 bases. CDR3 sequence: CASSRGMDSYNSPLHF. DNA for the CDR3: TGTGCCAGCAGCCGGGGAATGGACAGTTATAATTCACCCCTCCACTTT.

This chain links TRBV19 with TRBJ2-3; 7 nucleotides align to TRBD2. The CDR3 spans 15 residues. With 4 bases clipped from V and 2 bases from J, the junction kept 6 bases outside the gene matches. Germline CDR1 reads LNHDA; CDR2 reads SQIVND (reference sequence). The DNA of the CDR3 is TGTGCCAGTAGTAGTACTAGCGATACCACAGATACGCAGTATTTT. It encodes CASSSTSDTTDTQYF.

In DNA, the CDR3 is TGTGCCAGCAGTTTTTCGGCAGGCCACTACAATGAGCAGTTCTTC. It specifies CASSFSAGHYNEQFF. The V gene is TRBV28, the J gene TRBJ2-1; D ambiguous. There are 15 residues in the CDR3. The V gene's germline CDR1 is MDHEN and CDR2 SYDVKM. V shed 3 bases and J shed 3 bases, with 12 bases lying between them.

The chain carries TRBV9 and TRBJ2-5, with TRBD1 matching over 10 bases. V lost 4 bases and J lost 5; bases outside the gene matches: 8. Germline values: CDR1 SGDLS, CDR2 YYNGEE. The CDR3 sequence is 15 residues long. The CDR3 sequence is CASSISGTGVETQYF. For the CDR3, the DNA is TGTGCCAGCAGCATTTCCGGGACAGGGGTTGAGACCCAGTACTTC.

The J gene is TRBJ2-7, the V gene TRBV6-6, with a weak D call TRBD2 (5 bases). The CDR3 covers 11 residues. V shed 10 bases and J shed 5 bases, with 12 bases lying between them. Per germline, CDR1 MNHNY and CDR2 SVGAGI (reference sequence). The CDR3 loop reads CAISEANEQYF. The CDR3 DNA reads TGTGCCATTTCGGAGGCCAACGAGCAGTACTTC.

This chain uses TRBV6-6 with TRBJ2-5; D not certain. Trimming removed 2 bases at V and 4 bases at J, with 5 bases between. From germline, CDR1 is MNHNY and CDR2 SVGAGI (reference sequence). The CDR3 is 12 residues long. The CDR3 DNA reads as TGTGCCAGCAGTTACCCTAGAGAGACCCAGTACTTC. Its translation: CASSYPRETQYF.

Here the CDR3 DNA reads TGTGCCAGTAGTATGATGGGACAGGGGGCTGAAAAACTGTTTTTT. It is translated as CASSMMGQGAEKLFF. The V call is TRBV19, the J call TRBJ1-4; 12 nucleotides agree with TRBD1. CDR1 is LNHDA, CDR2 SQIVND, per germline (reference sequence). The CDR3 runs 15 residues. Trimming took 3 bases from V and 7 from J; bases not matched to a gene: 3.

As DNA, the CDR3 is TGTGCCAGCAGCTTAATGGGCAGGGATGGCTACACCTTC. Translation gives CASSLMGRDGYTF. This chain links TRBV7-3 with TRBJ1-2; maybe TRBD1 (5 bases). The germline gives CDR1 SGHTA, CDR2 FQGTGA. The CDR3 consists of 13 residues. The ends were cut back, 1 base at V and 6 bases at J, with 9 bases in the middle. Variable domain in full (rest from reference TRBV7-3 and TRBJ1-2): GAGVSQTPSNKVTEKGKYVELRCDPISGHTALYWYRQSLGQGPEFLIYFQGTGAADDSGLPNDRFFAVRPEGSVSTLKIQRTERGDSAVYLCASSLMGRDGYTFGSGTRLTVV.

The V and J genes are TRBV28 and TRBJ1-5; D is unclear. V shed 6 bases and J shed 0 bases, with 9 bases lying between them. This CDR3 has 14 residues. CDR1 and CDR2 (germline): MDHEN, SYDVKM. Written as DNA, the CDR3 is TGTGCCAGCAGCGGGGATTATAGCAATCAGCCCCAGCATTTT. It encodes CASSGDYSNQPQHF.

The V and J genes are TRBV28 and TRBJ1-5, with 9 nucleotides matching TRBD1. Trimming cost V 5 bases and J 4 bases; bases outside gene matches: 9. This CDR3 comprises 16 residues. Per germline, CDR1 MDHEN and CDR2 SYDVKM. Here the CDR3 reads CASSPPDRGKNQPQHF. For the CDR3, the DNA is TGTGCCAGCAGTCCCCCGGACAGGGGAAAAAATCAGCCCCAGCATTTT.

The CDR3 sequence: CASSFAGGLETQYF. The CDR3 coding sequence is TGCGCCAGCAGCTTTGCGGGAGGGCTGGAGACCCAGTACTTC. This sequence joins TRBV5-1 and TRBJ2-5; 9 bases are shared with TRBD2. Germline V lookup: CDR1 SGHRS, CDR2 YFSETQ. Unmatched junction bases numbered 4, after V lost 2 bases and J lost 5 bases. This CDR3 spans 14 amino acids.

The CDR3 is CASNAGGSTDTQYF. The DNA of the CDR3 is TGCGCCAGCAACGCTGGGGGGAGCACAGATACGCAGTATTTT. The rearrangement links TRBV5-1 to TRBJ2-3, with TRBD2 as a possible D gene (6 bases). Per germline, CDR1 SGHRS and CDR2 YFSETQ. V was cut by 6 bases and J by 0 bases, with 11 bases left in between. The CDR3 is made up of 14 amino acids.